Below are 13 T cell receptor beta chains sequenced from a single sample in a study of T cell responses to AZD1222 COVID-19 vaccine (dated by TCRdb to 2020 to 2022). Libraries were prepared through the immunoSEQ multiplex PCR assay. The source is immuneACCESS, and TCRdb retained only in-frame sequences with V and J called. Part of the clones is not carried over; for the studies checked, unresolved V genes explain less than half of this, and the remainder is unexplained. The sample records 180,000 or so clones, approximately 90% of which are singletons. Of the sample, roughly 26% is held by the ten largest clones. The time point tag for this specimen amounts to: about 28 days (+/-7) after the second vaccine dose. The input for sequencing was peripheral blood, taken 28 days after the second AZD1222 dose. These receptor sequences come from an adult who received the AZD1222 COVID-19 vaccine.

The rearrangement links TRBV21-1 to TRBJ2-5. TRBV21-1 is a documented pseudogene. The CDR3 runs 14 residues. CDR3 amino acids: CASSKGVRQETQYF. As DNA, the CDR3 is TGTGCCAGCAGCAAAGGGGTCAGACAAGAGACCCAGTACTTC.

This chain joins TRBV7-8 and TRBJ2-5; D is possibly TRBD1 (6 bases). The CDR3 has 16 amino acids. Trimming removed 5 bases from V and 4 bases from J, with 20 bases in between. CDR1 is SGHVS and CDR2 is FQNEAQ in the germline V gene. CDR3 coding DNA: TGTGCCAGCAGCCCAGGAAGCCTCAGGGGCGGAGAGACCCAGTACTTC. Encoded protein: CASSPGSLRGGETQYF.

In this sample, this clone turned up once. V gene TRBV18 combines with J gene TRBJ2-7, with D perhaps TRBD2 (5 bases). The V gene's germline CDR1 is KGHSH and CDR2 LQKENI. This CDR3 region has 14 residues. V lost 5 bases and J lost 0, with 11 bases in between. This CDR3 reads CASSEQGSSYEQYF. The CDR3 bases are TGTGCCAGCTCAGAACAAGGGAGCTCCTACGAGCAGTACTTC.

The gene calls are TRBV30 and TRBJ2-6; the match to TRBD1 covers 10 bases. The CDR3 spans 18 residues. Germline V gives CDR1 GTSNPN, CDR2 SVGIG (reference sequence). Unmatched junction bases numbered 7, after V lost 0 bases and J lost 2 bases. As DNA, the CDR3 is TGTGCCTGGAGTGTTTATGGACAGGGGGTCGCTGGGGCCAACGTCCTGACTTTC. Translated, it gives CAWSVYGQGVAGANVLTF.

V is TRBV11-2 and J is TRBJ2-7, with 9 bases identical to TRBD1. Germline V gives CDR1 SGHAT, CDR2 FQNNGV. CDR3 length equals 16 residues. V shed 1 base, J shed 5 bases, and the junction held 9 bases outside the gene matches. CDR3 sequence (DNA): TGTGCCAGCAGCTTAGTTCCGGGACAGGGATTCAACGAGCAGTACTTC. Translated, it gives CASSLVPGQGFNEQYF.

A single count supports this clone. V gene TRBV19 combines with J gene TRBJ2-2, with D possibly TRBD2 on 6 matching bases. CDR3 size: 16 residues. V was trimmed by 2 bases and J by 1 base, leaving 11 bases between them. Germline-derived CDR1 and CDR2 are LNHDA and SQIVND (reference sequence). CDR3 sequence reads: CASSILGLQNTGELFF. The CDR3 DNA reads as TGTGCCAGTAGTATACTAGGACTACAGAACACCGGGGAGCTGTTTTTT.

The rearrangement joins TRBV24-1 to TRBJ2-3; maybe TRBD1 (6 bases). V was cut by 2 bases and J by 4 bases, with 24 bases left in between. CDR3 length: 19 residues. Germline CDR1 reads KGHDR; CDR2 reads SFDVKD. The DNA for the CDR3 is TGTGCCACCAGTGATTGGACCTCCAGGGGACCACCCTGGGCAGATACGCAGTATTTT. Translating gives CATSDWTSRGPPWADTQYF.

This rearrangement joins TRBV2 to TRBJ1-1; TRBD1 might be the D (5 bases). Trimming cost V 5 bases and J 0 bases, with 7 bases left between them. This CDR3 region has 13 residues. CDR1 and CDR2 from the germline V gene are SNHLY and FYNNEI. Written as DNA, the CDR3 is TGTGCCAGCAGTAGACAGATGAACACTGAAGCTTTCTTT. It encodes CASSRQMNTEAFF.

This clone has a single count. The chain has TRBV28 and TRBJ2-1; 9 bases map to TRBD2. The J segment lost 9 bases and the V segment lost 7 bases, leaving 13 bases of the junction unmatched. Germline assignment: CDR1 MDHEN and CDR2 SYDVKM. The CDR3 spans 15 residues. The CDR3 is CASIPGLAGIGEQFF. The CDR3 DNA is TGTGCCAGCATACCTGGGCTAGCGGGAATCGGTGAGCAGTTCTTC.

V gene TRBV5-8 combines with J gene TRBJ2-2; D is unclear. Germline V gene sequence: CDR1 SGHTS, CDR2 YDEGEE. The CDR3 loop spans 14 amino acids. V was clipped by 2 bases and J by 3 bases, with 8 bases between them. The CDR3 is CASSLSLDTGELFF. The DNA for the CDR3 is TGTGCCAGCAGCTTAAGCCTTGACACCGGGGAGCTGTTTTTT.

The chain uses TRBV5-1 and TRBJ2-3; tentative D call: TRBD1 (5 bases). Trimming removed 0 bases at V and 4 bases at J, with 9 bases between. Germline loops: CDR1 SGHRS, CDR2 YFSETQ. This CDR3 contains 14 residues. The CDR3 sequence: CASSLGQGADTQYF. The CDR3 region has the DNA TGCGCCAGCAGCTTGGGCCAGGGCGCAGATACGCAGTATTTT.

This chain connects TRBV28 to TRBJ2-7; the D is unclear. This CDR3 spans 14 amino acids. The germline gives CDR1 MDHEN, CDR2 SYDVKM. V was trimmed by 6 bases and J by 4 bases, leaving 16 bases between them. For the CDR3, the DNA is TGTGCCAGCAGACCTTTATACTCGAAATACGAGCAGTACTTC. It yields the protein CASRPLYSKYEQYF. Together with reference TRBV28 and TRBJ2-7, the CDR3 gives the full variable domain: DVKVTQSSRYLVKRTGEKVFLECVQDMDHENMFWYRQDPGLGLRLIYFSYDVKMKEKGDIPEGYSVSREKKERFSLILESASTNQTSMYLCASRPLYSKYEQYFGPGTRLTVT.

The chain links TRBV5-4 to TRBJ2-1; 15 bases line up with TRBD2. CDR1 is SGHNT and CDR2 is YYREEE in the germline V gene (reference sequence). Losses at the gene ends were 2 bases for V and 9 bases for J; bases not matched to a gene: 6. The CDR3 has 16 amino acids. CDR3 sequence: CASSFGLAGGRTEQFF. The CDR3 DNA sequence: TGTGCCAGCAGCTTCGGACTAGCGGGAGGGCGGACTGAGCAGTTCTTC.